The rows below give T cell receptor beta chains drawn from one sample of a study of graft-versus-host responses after intestinal transplantation. Profiled with immunoSEQ multiplex PCR; TCRdb holds only in-frame clones, not every one. The sample holds 95,000 to 150,000 clones, roughly 91% seen once. For these receptors, no antigen is known. Sequenced here: unstimulated CD4+ T cells sorted from spleen or lymph node cells, sampled before intestinal transplant. The source of these receptors is a human donor who received an intestinal transplant. Each CDR3 is given with its conserved first and last residue. D genes are given only for firm matches. The size field is filled for only some rows; it gives once, few, many or a size class.

J gene,V gene,clone size,D gene,CDR3 DNA,CDR3 protein
TRBJ2-7,TRBV28,NA,TRBD1,TGTGCCAGCACGCAACCGGGACAGGGGGCCTACGAGCAGTACTTC,CASTQPGQGAYEQYF
TRBJ2-7,TRBV2,NA,NA,TGTGCCAGCACGCTTCGGCGGGACTCCTACGAGCAGTACTTC,CASTLRRDSYEQYF
TRBJ1-3,TRBV6-5,NA,NA,TGTGCCAGCAGTCAACAGGAGTGGAACACCATATATTTT,CASSQQEWNTIYF
TRBJ2-1,TRBV2,NA,NA,TGTGCCAGCGCTCAAGGGTGGCAGTTCTTC,CASAQGWQFF
TRBJ1-1,TRBV27,NA,NA,TGTGCCAGCAGCCCCTTCGCGATCCTGAACACTGAAGCTTTCTTT,CASSPFAILNTEAFF
TRBJ2-1,TRBV11-2,NA,TRBD2,TGTGCCAGCAGCTATAGCGGGAGCTCCTACAATGAGCAGTTCTTC,CASSYSGSSYNEQFF
TRBJ2-7,TRBV28,once,NA,TGTGCCAGCAGTTTAATATCCGGGAATAAGTACTTC,CASSLISGNKYF
TRBJ1-2,TRBV19,NA,NA,TGTGCCAGTAGTATTGGGACGGTAGACTATGGCTACACCTTC,CASSIGTVDYGYTF
TRBJ1-4,TRBV28,NA,NA,TGTGCCAGCAGGGTACAGGGAGGGAAACTGTTTTTT,CASRVQGGKLFF
TRBJ2-7,TRBV30,NA,TRBD1,TGTGCCTGGAGCCCGGACAGGGCCTCCTACGAGCAGTACTTC,CAWSPDRASYEQYF
TRBJ1-1,TRBV6-5,NA,NA,TGTGCCAGCAGCCTGAGCTCGAACACTGAAGCTTTCTTT,CASSLSSNTEAFF